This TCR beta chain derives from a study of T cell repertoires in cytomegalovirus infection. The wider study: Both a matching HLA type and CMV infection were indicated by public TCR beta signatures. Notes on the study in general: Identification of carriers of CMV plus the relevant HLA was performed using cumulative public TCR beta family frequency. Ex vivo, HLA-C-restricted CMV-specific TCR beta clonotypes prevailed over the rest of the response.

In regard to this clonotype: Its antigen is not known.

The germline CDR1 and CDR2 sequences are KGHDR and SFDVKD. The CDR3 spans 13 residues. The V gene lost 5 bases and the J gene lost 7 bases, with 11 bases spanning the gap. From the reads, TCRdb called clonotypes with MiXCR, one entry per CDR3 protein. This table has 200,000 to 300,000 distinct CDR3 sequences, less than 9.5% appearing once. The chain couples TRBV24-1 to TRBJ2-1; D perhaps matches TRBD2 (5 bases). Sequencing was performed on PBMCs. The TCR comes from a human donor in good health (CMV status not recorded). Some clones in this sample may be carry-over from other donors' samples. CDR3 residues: CATSVVGRNEQFF. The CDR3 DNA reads TGTGCCACCAGTGTAGTGGGGAGAAATGAGCAGTTCTTC.